This T cell receptor (beta chain) came from a study of breast tumors, draining lymph nodes, adjacent tissues. Study-level findings and limits: The lymph node origin of tumor T cells was framed as consistent with a hypothesis, not demonstrated. Compared with lymph nodes, tumors were less diverse; compared with nontumor tissue, more. Most tumor T cells seemingly derive from lymph node, then expand in tumor. Luminal-like breast cancer showed significantly greater tumor-nontumor repertoire similarity than basal-like breast cancer did.

This clonotype has a count of ten or more. Antigen: not known. The lymph nodes were axillary draining lymph nodes from breast cancer patients. TCRdb analysed the multiplex PCR reads with MiXCR anew, one entry per CDR3 protein. Here the sample spans hundreds of thousands of distinct CDR3 sequences, 32% being singletons. Germline CDR1 and CDR2: SNHLY and FYNNEI. Losses at the gene ends were 3 bases for V and 2 bases for J; bases not matched to a gene: 6. CDR3 size: 16 residues. The chain combines TRBV2 with TRBJ2-1, with 8 bases aligning to TRBD2. The clonotype comes from a female donor with breast cancer. Some clones in this sample may be carry-over from other donors' samples. Sequencing was done on a sample of axillary lymph node tissue. The CDR3 spells CASSEQAGAAYNEQFF. CDR3 nucleotide sequence: TGTGCCAGCAGTGAGCAAGCGGGAGCGGCCTACAATGAGCAGTTCTTC.